The T cell receptor (beta chain) under discussion was sequenced for a study of T-cell reconstitution after alpha-beta-depleted transplantation in children. The TCRbeta library incorporated unique molecular identifiers. TCRdb ran MiXCR on the PCR reads and lists one entry per CDR3 protein. The sample has some 180,000 distinct CDR3 sequences, approximately 6.3% seen once. This clonotype has ten or more counts. Germline V gene lookup returns CDR1 MNHNS and CDR2 SASEGT. V gave up 5 bases and J gave up 6 bases, with 15 bases separating them. This CDR3 spans 14 amino acids. V usage is TRBV6-1 and J usage is TRBJ2-3, with a tentative D call TRBD2 (5 bases). Source: PBMCs, taken before TCRalphabeta/CD19-depleted stem cell transplant. This clonotype was sampled from a boy between 2 and 15 years old with acute lymphoblastic leukemia, due to receive a stem cell transplant. The CDR3 bases are TGTGCCAGCAGTATTCGGGGAGCGATGGATACGCAGTATTTT. As protein: CASSIRGAMDTQYF.